This T cell receptor (beta chain) was captured in a study of brain metastases from non-small cell lung cancer. General observations from the study: Compared with their matched primary tumors, around 69% of brain metastases showed expanded T-cell clones. Brain metastases shared most TCR repertoire with primaries, with sparse T cells.

The CDR3 covers 13 residues. In germline, CDR1 is LGHNA, CDR2 YSLEER. Between the trimmed V and J ends, which lost 1 base and 2 bases, there was a span of 6 bases. Points on this clone: Antigen specificity is unknown.

The data were produced by immunoSEQ multiplex PCR, yet TCRdb's version contains in-frame clones alone and is incomplete. The data contain 13,000 to 15,000 clones, around 81% of them seen just once; the ten biggest clones take up 7.5% to 9.5%. The sequenced sample was primary lung tumor tissue. The sequence derives from a donor at least 40 years old with non-small cell lung cancer. The chain uses TRBV4-3 and TRBJ2-7; D is undetermined. CDR3 region: CASSQGPAYEQYF. The CDR3 DNA follows: TGCGCCAGCAGCCAAGGTCCGGCCTACGAGCAGTACTTC.